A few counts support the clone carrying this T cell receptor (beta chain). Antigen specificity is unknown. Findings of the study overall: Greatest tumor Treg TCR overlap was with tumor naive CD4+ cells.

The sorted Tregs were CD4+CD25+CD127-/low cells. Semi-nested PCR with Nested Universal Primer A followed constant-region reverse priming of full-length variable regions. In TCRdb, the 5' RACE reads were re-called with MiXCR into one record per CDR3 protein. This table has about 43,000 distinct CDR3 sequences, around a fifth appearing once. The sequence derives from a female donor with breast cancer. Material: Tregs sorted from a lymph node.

This CDR3 reads CASSLGGLANEQFF. CDR3 DNA sequence: TGCGCCAGCAGCTTGGGAGGACTAGCCAATGAGCAGTTCTTC. V usage is TRBV5-1 and J usage is TRBJ2-1, with 8 bases that match TRBD2. V dropped 0 bases and J dropped 6; count of bases not matched to a gene: 2. This CDR3 is built from 14 residues. CDR1 and CDR2 from the germline V gene are SGHRS and YFSETQ.